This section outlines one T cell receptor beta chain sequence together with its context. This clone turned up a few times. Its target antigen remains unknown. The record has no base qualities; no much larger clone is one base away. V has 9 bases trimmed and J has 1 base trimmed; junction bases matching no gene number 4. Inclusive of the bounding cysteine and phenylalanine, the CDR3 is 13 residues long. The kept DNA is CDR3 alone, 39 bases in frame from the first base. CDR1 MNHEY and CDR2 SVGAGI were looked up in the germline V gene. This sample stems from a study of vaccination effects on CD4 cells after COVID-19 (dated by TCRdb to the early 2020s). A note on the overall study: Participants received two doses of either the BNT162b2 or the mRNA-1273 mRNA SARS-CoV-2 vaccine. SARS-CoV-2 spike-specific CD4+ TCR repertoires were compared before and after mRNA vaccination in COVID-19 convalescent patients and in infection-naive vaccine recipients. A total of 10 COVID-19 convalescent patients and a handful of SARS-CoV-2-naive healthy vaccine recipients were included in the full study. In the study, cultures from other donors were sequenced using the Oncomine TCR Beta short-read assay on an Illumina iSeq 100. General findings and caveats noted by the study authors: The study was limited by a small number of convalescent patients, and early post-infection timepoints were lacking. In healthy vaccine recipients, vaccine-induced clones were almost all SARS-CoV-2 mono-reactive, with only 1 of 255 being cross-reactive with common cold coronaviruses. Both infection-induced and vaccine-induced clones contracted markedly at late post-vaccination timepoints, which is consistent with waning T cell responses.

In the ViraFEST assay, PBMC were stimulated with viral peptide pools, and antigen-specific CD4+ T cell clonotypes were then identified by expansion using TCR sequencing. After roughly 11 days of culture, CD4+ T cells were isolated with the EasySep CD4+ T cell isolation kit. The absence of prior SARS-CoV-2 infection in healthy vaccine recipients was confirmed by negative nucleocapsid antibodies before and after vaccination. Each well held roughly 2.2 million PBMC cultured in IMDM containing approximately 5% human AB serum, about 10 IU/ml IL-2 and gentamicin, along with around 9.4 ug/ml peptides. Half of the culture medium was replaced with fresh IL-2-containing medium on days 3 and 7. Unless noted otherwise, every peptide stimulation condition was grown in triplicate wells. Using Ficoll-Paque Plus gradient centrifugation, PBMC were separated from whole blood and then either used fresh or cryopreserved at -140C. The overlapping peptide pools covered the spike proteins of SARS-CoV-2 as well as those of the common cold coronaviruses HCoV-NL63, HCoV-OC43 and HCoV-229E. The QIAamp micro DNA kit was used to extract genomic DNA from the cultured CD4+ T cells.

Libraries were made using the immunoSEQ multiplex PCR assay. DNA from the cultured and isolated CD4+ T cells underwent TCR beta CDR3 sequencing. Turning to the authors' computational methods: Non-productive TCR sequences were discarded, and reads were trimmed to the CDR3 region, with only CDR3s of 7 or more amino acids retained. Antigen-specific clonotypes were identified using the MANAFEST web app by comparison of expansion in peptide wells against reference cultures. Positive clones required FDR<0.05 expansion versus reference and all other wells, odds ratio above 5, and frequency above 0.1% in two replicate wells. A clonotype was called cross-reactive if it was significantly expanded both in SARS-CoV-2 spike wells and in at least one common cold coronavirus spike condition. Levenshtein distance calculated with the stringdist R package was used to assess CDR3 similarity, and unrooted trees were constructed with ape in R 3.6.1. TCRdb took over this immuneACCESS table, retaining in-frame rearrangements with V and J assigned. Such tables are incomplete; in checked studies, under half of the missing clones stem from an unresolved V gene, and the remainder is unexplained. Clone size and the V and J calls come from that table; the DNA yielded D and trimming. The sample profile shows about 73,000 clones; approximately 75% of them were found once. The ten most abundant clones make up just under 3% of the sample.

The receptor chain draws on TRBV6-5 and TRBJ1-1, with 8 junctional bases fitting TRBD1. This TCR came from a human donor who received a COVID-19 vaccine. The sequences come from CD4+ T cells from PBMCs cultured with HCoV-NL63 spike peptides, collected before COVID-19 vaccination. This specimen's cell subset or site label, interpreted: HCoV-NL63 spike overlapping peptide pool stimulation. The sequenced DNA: TGTGCCAGTTGGACAGGGCCGAACACTGAAGCTTTCTTT. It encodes CASWTGPNTEAFF.